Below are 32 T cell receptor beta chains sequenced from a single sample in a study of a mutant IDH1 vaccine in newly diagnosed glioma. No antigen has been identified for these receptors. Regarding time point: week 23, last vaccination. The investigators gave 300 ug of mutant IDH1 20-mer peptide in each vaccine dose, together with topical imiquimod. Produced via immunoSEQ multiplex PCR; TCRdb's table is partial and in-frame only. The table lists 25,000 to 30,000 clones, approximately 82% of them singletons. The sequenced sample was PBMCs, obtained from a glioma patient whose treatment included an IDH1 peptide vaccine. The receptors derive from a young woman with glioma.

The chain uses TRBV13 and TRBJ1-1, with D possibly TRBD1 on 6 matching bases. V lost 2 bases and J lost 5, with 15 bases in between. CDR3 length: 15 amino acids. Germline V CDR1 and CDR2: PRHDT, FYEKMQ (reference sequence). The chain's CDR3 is CASSLRGGRETEAFF. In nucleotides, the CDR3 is TGTGCCAGCAGCTTAAGGGGGGGCAGGGAGACTGAAGCTTTCTTT.

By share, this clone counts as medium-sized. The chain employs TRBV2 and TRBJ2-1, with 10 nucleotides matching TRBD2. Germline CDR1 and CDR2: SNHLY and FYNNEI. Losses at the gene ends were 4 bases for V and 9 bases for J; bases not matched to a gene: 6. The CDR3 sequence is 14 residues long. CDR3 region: CASSVSSGGSEQFF. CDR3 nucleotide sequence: TGTGCCAGCAGTGTGTCTAGCGGGGGTTCTGAGCAGTTCTTC.

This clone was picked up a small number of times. CDR3 in DNA: TGTGCCACCCAACCAGCGGGACAGAAATACAATCAGCCCCAGCATTTT. Amino acid sequence: CATQPAGQKYNQPQHF. This chain joins TRBV19 and TRBJ1-5; 7 nucleotides agree with TRBD1. This CDR3 spans 16 amino acids. Losses at the gene ends were 10 bases for V and 3 bases for J; bases not matched to a gene: 15. CDR1 and CDR2 (germline): LNHDA, SQIVND (reference sequence).

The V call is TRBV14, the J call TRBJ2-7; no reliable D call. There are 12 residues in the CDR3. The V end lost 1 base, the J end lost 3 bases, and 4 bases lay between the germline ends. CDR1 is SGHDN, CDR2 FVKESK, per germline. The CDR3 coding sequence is TGTGCCAGCAGCCAAGCCAACTACGAGCAGTACTTC. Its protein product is CASSQANYEQYF.

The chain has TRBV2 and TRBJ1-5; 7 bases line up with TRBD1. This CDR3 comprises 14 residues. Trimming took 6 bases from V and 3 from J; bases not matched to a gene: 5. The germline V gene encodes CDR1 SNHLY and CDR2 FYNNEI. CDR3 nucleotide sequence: TGTGCCAGCAGGGAGACAGGGAACAATCAGCCCCAGCATTTT. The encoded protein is CASRETGNNQPQHF.

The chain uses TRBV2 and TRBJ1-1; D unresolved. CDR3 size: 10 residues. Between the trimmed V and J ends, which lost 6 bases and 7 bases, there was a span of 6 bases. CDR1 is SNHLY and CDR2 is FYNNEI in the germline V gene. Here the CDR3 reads CASSVVEAFF. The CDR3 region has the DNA TGTGCCAGCAGCGTAGTTGAAGCTTTCTTT.

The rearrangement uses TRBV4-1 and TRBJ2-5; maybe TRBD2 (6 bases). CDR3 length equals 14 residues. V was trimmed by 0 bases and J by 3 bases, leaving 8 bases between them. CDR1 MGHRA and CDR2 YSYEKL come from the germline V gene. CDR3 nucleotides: TGCGCCAGCAGCCAAGATACGGGAGAAGAGACCCAGTACTTC. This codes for CASSQDTGEETQYF.

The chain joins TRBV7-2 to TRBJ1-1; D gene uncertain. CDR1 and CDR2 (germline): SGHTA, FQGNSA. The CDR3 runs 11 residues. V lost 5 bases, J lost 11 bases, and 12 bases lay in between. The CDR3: CASSDFRLAFF. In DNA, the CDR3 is TGTGCCAGCAGCGATTTCAGGCTTGCTTTCTTT.

CDR3 sequence: CAISQDANTGELFF. The CDR3 DNA sequence: TGTGCCATCAGTCAGGACGCGAACACCGGGGAGCTGTTTTTT. This rearrangement joins TRBV10-3 to TRBJ2-2, with unresolved D. Deletions cut 5 bases from V and 0 bases from J, with 7 bases between. Germline values: CDR1 ENHRY, CDR2 SYGVKD. The CDR3 has 14 amino acids.

CDR3 amino acids: CASSEAAMNTEAFF. For the CDR3, the DNA is TGTGCCAGCAGTGAAGCCGCCATGAACACTGAAGCTTTCTTT. V gene TRBV6-1 combines with J gene TRBJ1-1; D is uncertain. Trimming left V 0 bases short and J 0 bases short, with 5 bases between. The CDR3 has 14 residues. In germline, CDR1 is MNHNS, CDR2 SASEGT.

The CDR3 DNA sequence: TGTGCCAGCAGCTTGGATTCCAGCCCCGGGAGAGATACGCAGTATTTT. Protein: CASSLDSSPGRDTQYF. The chain employs TRBV5-4 and TRBJ2-3, with a weak D call TRBD2 (6 bases). The CDR3 consists of 16 residues. Germline V gene lookup returns CDR1 SGHNT and CDR2 YYREEE (reference sequence). Trimming pared 0 bases from V and 5 bases from J, leaving 16 bases between.

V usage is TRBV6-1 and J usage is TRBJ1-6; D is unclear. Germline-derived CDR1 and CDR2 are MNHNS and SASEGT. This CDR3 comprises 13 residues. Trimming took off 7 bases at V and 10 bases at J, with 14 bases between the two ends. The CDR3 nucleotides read TGTGCCAGCAAAGGCAGTGGGAACTCACCCCTCCACTTT. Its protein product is CASKGSGNSPLHF.

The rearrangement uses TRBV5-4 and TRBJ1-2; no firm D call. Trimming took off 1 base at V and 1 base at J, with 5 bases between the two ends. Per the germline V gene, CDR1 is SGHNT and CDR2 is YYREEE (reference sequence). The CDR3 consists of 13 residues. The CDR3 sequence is CASSLRGNYGYTF. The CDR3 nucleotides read TGTGCCAGCAGCTTGCGGGGTAACTATGGCTACACCTTC.

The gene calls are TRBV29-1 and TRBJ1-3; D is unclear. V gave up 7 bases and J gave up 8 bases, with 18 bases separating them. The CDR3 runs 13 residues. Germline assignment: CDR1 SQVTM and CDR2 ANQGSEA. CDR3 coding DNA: TGCAGCGCCATACTCCCTATGACGGACACCATATATTTT. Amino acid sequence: CSAILPMTDTIYF.

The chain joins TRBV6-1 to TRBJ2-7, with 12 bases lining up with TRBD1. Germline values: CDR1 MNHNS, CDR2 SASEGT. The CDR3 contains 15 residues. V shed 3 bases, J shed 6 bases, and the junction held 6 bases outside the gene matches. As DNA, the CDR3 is TGTGCCAGCAGTGAGGGGACAGGGGGCCCGTTCGAGCAGTACTTC. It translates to CASSEGTGGPFEQYF.

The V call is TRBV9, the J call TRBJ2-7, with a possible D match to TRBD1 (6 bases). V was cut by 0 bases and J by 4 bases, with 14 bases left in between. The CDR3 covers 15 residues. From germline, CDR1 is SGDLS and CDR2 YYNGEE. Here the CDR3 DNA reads TGTGCCAGCAGCGTAGATGGGGGCGCAAATTACGAGCAGTACTTC. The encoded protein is CASSVDGGANYEQYF.

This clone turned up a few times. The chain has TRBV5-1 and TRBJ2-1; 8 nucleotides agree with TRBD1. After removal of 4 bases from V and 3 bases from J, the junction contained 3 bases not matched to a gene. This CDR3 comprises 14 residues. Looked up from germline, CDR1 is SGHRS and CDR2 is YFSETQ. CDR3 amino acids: CASSPGQDYNEQFF. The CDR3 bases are TGCGCCAGCAGCCCGGGACAGGACTACAATGAGCAGTTCTTC.

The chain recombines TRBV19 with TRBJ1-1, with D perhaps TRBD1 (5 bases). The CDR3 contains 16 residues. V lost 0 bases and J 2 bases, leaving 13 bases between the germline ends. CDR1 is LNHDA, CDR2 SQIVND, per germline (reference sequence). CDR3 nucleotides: TGTGCCAGTAGTATAGATCTAAGGGGTGGCAACACTGAAGCTTTCTTT. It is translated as CASSIDLRGGNTEAFF. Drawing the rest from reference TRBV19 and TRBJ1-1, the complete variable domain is DGGITQSPKYLFRKEGQNVTLSCEQNLNHDAMYWYRQDPGQGLRLIYYSQIVNDFQKGDIAEGYSVSREKKESFPLTVTSAQKNPTAFYLCASSIDLRGGNTEAFFGQGTRLTVV.

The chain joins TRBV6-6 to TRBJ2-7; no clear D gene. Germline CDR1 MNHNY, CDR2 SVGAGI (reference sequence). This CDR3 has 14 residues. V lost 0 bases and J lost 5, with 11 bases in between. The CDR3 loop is CASSYSISPDEQYF. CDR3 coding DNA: TGTGCCAGCAGTTACTCGATTAGTCCCGACGAGCAGTACTTC.

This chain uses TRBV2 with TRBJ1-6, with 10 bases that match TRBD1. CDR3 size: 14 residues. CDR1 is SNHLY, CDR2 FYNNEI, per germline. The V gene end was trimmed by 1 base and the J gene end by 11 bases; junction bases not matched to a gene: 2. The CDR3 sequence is CASSEEGQGTPLHF. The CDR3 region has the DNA TGTGCCAGCAGTGAAGAGGGACAGGGGACACCCCTCCACTTT.

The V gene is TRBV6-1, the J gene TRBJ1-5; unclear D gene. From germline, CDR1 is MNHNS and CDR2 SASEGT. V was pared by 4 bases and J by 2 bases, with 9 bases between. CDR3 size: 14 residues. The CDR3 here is CASSAWGGNQPQHF. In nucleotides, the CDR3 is TGTGCCAGCAGTGCATGGGGAGGCAATCAGCCCCAGCATTTT.

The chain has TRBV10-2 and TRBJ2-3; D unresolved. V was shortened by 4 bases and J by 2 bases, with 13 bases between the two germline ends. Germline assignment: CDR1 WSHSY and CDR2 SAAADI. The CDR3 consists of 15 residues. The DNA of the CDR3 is TGCGCCAGCAGTGCTGGGCGGCTCATCACAGATACGCAGTATTTT. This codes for CASSAGRLITDTQYF.

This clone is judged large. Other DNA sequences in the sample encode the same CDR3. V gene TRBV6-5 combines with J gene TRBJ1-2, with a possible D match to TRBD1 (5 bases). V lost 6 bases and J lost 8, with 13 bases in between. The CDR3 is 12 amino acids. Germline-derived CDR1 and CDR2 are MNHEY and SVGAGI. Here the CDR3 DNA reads TGTGCCAGCAGCACGGGGGGAGACGGCTACACCTTC. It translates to CASSTGGDGYTF.

Here the CDR3 reads CASSEWEVGAGTDTQYF. CDR3 DNA sequence: TGTGCCAGCAGTGAATGGGAAGTAGGGGCTGGCACAGATACGCAGTATTTT. The V and J genes are TRBV25-1 and TRBJ2-3; D is possibly TRBD1 (5 bases). This CDR3 comprises 17 residues. In germline, CDR1 is MGHDK, CDR2 SYGVNS. Between the trimmed V and J ends, which lost 1 base and 1 base, there was a span of 15 bases. Complete variable domain (other parts from reference TRBV25-1 and TRBJ2-3): EADIYQTPRYLVIGTGKKITLECSQTMGHDKMYWYQQDPGMELHLIHYSYGVNSTEKGDLSSESTVSRIRTEHFPLTLESARPSHTSQYLCASSEWEVGAGTDTQYFGPGTRLTVL.

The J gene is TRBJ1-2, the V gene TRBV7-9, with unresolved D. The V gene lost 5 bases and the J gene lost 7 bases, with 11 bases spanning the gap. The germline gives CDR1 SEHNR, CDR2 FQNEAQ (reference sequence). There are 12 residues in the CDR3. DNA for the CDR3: TGTGCCAGCAGCCCCCTGAGGCCTGGCTACACCTTC. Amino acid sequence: CASSPLRPGYTF.

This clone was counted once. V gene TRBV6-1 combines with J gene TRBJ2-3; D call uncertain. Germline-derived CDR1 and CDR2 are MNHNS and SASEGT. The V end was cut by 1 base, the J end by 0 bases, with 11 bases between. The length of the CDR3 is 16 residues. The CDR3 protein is CASSEDDNPSTDTQYF. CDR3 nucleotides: TGTGCCAGCAGTGAAGACGATAACCCTAGCACAGATACGCAGTATTTT.

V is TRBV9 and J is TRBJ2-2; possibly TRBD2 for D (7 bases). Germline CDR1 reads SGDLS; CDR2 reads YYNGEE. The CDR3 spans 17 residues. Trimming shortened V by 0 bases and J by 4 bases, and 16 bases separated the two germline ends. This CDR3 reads CASSVEGGATFTGELFF. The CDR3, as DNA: TGTGCCAGCAGCGTAGAAGGGGGGGCGACATTCACCGGGGAGCTGTTTTTT.

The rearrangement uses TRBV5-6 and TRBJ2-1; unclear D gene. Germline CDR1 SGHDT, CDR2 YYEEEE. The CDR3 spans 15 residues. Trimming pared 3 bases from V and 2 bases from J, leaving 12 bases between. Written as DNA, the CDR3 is TGTGCCAGCAGCTGGACCGTTCTCCCCTACAATGAGCAGTTCTTC. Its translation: CASSWTVLPYNEQFF.

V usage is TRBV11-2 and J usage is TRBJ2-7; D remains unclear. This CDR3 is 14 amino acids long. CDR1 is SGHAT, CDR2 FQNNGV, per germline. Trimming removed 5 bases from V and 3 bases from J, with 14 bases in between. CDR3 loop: CASSPLDVGYEQYF. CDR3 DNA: TGTGCCAGCAGCCCACTGGACGTGGGCTACGAGCAGTACTTC.

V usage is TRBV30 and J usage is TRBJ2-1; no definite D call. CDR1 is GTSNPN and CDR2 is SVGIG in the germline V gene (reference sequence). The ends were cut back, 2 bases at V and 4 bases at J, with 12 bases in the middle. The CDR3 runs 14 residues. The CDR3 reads CAWSHDAGYNEQFF. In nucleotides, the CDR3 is TGTGCCTGGAGTCATGACGCCGGTTACAATGAGCAGTTCTTC.

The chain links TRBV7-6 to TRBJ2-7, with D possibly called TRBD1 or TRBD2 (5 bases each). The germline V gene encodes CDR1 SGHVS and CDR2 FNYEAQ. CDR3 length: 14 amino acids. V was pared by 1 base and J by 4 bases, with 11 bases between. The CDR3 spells CASSLDVGAYEQYF. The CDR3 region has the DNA TGTGCCAGCAGCTTAGATGTCGGGGCATACGAGCAGTACTTC.

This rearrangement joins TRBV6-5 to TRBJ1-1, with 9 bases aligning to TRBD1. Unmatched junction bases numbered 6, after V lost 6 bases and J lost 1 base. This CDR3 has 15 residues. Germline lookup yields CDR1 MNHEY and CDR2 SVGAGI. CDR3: CASRGEDRGNTEAFF. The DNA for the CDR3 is TGTGCCAGCAGGGGAGAGGACAGGGGGAACACTGAAGCTTTCTTT.